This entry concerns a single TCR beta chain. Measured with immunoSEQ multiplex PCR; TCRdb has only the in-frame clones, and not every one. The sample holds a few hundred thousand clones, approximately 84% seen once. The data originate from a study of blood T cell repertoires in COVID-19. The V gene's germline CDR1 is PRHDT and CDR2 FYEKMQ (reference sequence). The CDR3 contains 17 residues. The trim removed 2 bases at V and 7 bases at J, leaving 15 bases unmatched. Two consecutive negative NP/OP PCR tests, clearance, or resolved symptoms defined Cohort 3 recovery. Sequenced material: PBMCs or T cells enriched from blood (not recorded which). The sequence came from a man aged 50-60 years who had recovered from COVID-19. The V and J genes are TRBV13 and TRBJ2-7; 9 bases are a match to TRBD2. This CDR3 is CASSLLASGTELWEQYF. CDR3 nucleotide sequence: TGTGCCAGCAGCTTATTGGCTAGCGGGACAGAGTTATGGGAGCAGTACTTC.